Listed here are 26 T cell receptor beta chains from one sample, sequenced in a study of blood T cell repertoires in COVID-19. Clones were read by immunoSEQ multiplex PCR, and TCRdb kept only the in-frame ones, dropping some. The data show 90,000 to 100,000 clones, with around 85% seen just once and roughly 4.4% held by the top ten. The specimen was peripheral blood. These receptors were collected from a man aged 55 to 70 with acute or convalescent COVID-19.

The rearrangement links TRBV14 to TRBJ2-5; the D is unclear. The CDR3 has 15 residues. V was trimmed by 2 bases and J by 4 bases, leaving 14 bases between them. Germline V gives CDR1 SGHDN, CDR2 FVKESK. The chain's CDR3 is CASSQQLHSRETQYF. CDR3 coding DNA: TGTGCCAGCAGCCAACAACTACATTCCAGAGAGACCCAGTACTTC.

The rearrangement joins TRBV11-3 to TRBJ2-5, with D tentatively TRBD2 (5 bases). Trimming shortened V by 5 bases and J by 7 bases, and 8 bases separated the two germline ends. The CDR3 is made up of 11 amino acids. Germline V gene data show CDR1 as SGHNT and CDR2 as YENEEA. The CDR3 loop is CASSDTRTQYF. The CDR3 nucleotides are TGTGCCAGCAGCGACACTAGGACCCAGTACTTC.

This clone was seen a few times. CDR3 nucleotide sequence: TGTGCCACCAGTGATTCGACAGCCTTCCAAGAGACCCAGTACTTC. Translation: CATSDSTAFQETQYF. The chain recombines TRBV24-1 with TRBJ2-5; perhaps TRBD1 as D (5 bases). The germline V gene encodes CDR1 KGHDR and CDR2 SFDVKD. The CDR3 runs to 15 residues. The V and J ends lost 2 bases and 1 base respectively, with 10 bases between them.

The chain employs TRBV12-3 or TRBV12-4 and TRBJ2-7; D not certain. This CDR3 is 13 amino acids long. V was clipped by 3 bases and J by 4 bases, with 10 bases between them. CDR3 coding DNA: TGTGCCAGCAGTTTCCCAGGCGCATACGAGCAGTACTTC. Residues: CASSFPGAYEQYF.

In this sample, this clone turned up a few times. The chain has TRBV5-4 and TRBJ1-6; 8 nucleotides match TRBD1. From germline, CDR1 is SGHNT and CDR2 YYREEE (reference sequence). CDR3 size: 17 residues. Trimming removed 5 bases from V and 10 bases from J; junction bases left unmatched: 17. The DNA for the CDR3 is TGTGCCAGCAGGGCAGGGGGCGCAGAGGGGTTGTGGTCACCCCTCCACTTT. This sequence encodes CASRAGGAEGLWSPLHF.

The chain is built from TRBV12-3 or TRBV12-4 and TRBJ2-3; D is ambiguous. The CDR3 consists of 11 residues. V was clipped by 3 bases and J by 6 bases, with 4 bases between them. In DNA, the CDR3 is TGTGCCAGCAGTTTCGAGGATACGCAGTATTTT. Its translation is CASSFEDTQYF.

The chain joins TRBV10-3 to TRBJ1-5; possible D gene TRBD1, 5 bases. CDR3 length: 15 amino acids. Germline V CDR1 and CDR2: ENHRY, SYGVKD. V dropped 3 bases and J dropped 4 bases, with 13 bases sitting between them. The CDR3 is CAISDGGVSNQPQHF. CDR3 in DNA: TGTGCCATCAGTGACGGGGGGGTAAGTAATCAGCCCCAGCATTTT.

CDR3 residues: CASSFSGYNEQFF. DNA for the CDR3: TGTGCCAGCAGTTTTTCAGGGTACAATGAGCAGTTCTTC. The chain employs TRBV12-3 or TRBV12-4 and TRBJ2-1; a possible D gene is TRBD1 (5 bases). The V end lost 3 bases, the J end lost 4 bases, and 7 bases lay between the germline ends. CDR3 length equals 13 residues.

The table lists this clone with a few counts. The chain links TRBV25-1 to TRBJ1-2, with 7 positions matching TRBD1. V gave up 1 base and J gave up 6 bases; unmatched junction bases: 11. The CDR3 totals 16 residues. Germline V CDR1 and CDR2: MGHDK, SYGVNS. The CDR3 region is CASSELTATGLNGYTF. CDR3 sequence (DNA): TGTGCCAGCAGTGAATTAACCGCGACAGGGCTCAATGGCTACACCTTC.

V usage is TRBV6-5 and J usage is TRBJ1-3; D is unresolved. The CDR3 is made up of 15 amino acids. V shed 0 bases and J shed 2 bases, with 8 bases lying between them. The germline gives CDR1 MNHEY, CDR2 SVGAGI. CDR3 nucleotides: TGTGCCAGCAGTTACTCTGGGGAGGCTGGAAACACCATATATTTT. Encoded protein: CASSYSGEAGNTIYF.

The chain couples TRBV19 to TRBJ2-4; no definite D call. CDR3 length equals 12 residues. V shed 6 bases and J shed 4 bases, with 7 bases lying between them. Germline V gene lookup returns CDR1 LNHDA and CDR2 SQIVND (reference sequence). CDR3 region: CASSGIKNIQYF. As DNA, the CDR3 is TGTGCCAGTAGCGGTATAAAAAACATTCAGTACTTC.

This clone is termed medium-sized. The CDR3 region is CASRPSDRGAYGYTF. The CDR3 region has the DNA TGCGCCAGCAGACCTTCCGACAGGGGGGCTTATGGCTACACCTTC. The rearrangement joins TRBV4-3 to TRBJ1-2, with 9 bases lining up with TRBD1. The trim removed 6 bases at V and 5 bases at J, leaving 10 bases unmatched. This CDR3 region has 15 residues. Germline V gene lookup returns CDR1 LGHNA and CDR2 YSLEER.

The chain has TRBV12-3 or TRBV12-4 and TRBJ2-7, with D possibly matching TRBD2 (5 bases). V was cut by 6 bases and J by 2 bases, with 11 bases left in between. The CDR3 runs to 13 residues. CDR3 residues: CASSFGVTYEQYF. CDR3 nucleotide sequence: TGTGCCAGCAGCTTCGGGGTCACCTACGAGCAGTACTTC.

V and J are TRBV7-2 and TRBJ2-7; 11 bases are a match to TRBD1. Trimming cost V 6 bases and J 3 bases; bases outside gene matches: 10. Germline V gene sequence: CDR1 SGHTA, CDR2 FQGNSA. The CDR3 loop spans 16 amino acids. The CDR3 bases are TGTGCCAGCAGTAGAGGAGGACAGGGGGCGATCTACGAGCAGTACTTC. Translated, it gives CASSRGGQGAIYEQYF.

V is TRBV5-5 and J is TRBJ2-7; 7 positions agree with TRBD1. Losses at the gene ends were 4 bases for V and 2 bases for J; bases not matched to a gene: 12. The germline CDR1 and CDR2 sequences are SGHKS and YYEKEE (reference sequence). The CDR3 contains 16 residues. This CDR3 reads CASSQGQEKRTYEQYF. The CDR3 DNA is TGTGCCAGCAGCCAAGGACAGGAGAAAAGAACCTACGAGCAGTACTTC. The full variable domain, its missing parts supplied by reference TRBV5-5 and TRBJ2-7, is DAGVTQSPTHLIKTRGQQVTLRCSPISGHKSVSWYQQVLGQGPQFIFQYYEKEERGRGNFPDRFSARQFPNYSSELNVNALLLGDSALYLCASSQGQEKRTYEQYFGPGTRLTVT.

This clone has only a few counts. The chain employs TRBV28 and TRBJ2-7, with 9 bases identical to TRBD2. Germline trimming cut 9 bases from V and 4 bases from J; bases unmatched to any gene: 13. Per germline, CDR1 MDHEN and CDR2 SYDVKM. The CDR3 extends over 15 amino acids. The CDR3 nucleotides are TGTGCCAGTGGGGGGGGCGCTAGCGGGGCGTACGAGCAGTACTTC. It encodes CASGGGASGAYEQYF.

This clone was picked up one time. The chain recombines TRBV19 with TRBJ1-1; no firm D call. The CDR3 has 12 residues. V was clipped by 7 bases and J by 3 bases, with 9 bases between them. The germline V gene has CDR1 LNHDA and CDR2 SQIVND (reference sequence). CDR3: CASTLDYTEAFF. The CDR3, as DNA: TGTGCCAGTACCCTCGACTACACTGAAGCTTTCTTT.

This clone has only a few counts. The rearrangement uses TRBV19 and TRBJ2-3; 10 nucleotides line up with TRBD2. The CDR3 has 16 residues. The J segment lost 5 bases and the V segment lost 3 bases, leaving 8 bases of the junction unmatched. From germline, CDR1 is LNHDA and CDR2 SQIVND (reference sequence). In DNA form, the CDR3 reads TGTGCCAGTAGTATCCTCGGGACTAGCGTGAAAGATACGCAGTATTTT. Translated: CASSILGTSVKDTQYF.

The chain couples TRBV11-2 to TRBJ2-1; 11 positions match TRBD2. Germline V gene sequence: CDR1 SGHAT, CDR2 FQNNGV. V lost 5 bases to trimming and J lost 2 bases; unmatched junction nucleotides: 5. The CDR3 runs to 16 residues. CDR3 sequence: CASSPGLAVTYNEQFF. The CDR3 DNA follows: TGTGCCAGCAGCCCGGGACTAGCGGTAACCTACAATGAGCAGTTCTTC.

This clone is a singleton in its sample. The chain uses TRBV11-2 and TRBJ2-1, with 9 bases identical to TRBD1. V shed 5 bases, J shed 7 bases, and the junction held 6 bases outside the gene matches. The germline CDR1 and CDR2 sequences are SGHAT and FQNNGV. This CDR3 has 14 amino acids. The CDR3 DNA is TGTGCCAGCAGCAACCACAGGGGGCGGAATGAGCAGTTCTTC. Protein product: CASSNHRGRNEQFF.

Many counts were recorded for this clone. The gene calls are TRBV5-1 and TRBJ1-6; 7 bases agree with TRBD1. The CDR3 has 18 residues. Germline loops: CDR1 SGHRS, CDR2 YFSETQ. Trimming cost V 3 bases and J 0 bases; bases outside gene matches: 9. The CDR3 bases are TGCGCCAGCAGCTCAACTACAGGGGCAACCTCCTATAATTCACCCCTCCACTTT. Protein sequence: CASSSTTGATSYNSPLHF.

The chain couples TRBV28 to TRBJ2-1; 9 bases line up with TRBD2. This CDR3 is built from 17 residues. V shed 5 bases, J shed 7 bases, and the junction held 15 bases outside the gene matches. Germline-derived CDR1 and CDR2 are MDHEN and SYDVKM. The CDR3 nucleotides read TGTGCCAGCAGTCTCGTGGGGGTAGCGGGAGTTAGGAATGAGCAGTTCTTC. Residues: CASSLVGVAGVRNEQFF.

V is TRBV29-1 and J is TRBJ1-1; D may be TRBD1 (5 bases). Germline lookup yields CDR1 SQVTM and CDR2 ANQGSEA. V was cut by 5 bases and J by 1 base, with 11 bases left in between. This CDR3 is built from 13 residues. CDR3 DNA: TGCAGCGTTTATAAGGGGCCGAACACTGAAGCTTTCTTT. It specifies CSVYKGPNTEAFF.

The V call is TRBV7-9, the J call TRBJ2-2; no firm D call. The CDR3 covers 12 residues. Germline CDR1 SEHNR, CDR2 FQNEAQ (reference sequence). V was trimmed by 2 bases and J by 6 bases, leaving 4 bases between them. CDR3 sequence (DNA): TGTGCCAGCAGCTTAAGCGCCGGGGAGCTGTTTTTT. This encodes CASSLSAGELFF. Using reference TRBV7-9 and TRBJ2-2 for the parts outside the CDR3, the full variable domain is DTGVSQNPRHKITKRGQNVTFRCDPISEHNRLYWYRQTLGQGPEFLTYFQNEAQLEKSRLLSDRFSAERPKGSFSTLEIQRTEQGDSAMYLCASSLSAGELFFGEGSRLTVL.

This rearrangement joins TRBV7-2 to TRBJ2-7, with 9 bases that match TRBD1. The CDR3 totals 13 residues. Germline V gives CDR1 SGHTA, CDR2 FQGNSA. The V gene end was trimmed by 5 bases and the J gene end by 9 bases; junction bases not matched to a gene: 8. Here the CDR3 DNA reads TGTGCCAGCAGCCCAAGGGACAGGGAGGTGCAGTACTTC. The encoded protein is CASSPRDREVQYF.

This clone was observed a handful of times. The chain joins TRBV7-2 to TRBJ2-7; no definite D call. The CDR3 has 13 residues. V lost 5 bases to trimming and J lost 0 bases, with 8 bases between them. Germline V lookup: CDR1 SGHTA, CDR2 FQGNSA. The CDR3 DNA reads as TGTGCCAGCAGCACGTACAGCTCCTACGAGCAGTACTTC. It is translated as CASSTYSSYEQYF.